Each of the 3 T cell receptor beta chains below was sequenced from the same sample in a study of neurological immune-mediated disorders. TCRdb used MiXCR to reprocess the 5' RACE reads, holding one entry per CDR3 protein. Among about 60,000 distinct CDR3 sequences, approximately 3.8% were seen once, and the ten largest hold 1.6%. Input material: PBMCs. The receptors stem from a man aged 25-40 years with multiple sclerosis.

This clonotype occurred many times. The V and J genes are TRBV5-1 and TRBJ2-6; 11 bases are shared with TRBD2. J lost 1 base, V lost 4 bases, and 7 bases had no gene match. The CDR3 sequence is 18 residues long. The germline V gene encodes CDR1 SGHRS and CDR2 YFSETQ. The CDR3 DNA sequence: TGCGCCAGCAGCGCACTAGCGGGAGATAATTCTGGGGCCAACGTCCTGACTTTC. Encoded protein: CASSALAGDNSGANVLTF.

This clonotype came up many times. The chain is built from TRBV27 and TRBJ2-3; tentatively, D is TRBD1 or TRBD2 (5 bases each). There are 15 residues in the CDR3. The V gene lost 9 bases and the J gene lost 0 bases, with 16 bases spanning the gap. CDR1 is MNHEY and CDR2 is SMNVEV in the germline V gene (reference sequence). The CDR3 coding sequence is TGTGCCAGTCGGGACGGCGAAGGAAGCACAGATACGCAGTATTTT. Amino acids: CASRDGEGSTDTQYF.

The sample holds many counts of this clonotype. CDR3 residues: CASSLGGMGSEAFF. In DNA form, the CDR3 reads TGTGCCAGCAGCTTAGGAGGGATGGGGTCTGAAGCTTTCTTT. This chain joins TRBV7-8 and TRBJ1-1; D gene uncertain. The CDR3 covers 14 residues. V gave up 1 base and J gave up 6 bases, with 12 bases separating them. CDR1 and CDR2 from the germline V gene are SGHVS and FQNEAQ.